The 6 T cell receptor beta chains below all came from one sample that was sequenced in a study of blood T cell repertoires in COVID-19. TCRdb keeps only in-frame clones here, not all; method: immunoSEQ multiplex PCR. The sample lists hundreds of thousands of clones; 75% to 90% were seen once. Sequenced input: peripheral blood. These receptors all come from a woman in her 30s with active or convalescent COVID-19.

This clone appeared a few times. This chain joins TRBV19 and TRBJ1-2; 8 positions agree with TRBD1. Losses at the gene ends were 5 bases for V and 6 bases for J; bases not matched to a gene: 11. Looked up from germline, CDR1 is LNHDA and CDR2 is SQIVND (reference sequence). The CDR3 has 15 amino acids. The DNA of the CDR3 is TGTGCCAGTAGTCTTCAGAGGGGGACAGGCCATGGCTACACCTTC. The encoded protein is CASSLQRGTGHGYTF.

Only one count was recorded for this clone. The CDR3 coding sequence is TGTGCCATCATGGAGGCTAGCGGGGGGTACAATGAGCAGTTCTTC. Protein product: CAIMEASGGYNEQFF. The V gene is TRBV10-3, the J gene TRBJ2-1; the match to TRBD2 covers 11 bases. The junction had 6 bases not matched to a gene; V was cut back by 7 bases and J by 4 bases. The CDR3 contains 15 residues. Germline V gives CDR1 ENHRY, CDR2 SYGVKD.

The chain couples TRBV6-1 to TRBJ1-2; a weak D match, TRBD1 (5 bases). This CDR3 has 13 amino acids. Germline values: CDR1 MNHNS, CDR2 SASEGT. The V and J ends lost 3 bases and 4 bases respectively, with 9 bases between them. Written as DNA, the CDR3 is TGTGCCAGCAGTGACAGGGTGGGCTATGGCTACACCTTC. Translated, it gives CASSDRVGYGYTF.

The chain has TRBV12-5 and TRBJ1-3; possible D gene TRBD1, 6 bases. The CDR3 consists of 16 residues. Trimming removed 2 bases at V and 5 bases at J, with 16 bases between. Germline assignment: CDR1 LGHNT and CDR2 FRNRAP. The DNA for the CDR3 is TGTGCTAGTGGTTTGATCCTGGACAGAAAACGAAACACCATATATTTT. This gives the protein CASGLILDRKRNTIYF.

The CDR3, as DNA: TGTGCCAGCTCTAATTACGCGGCTCCCACCGGGGAGCTGTTTTTT. Translation gives CASSNYAAPTGELFF. The chain is built from TRBV7-2 and TRBJ2-2; D remains ambiguous. Germline lookup yields CDR1 SGHTA and CDR2 FQGNSA. With 8 bases removed from V and 4 bases from J, the gap between germline ends came to 17 bases. The CDR3 length is 15 residues. Looking up the rest from reference TRBV7-2 and TRBJ2-2 gives the full variable domain: GAGVSQSPSNKVTEKGKDVELRCDPISGHTALYWYRQSLGQGLEFLIYFQGNSAPDKSGLPSDRFSAERTGGSVSTLTIQRTQQEDSAVYLCASSNYAAPTGELFFGEGSRLTVL.

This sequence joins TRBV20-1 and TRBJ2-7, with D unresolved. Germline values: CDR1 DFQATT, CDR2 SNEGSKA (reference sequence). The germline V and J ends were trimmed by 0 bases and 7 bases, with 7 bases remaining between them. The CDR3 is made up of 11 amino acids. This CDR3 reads CSARDMTEQYF. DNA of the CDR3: TGCAGTGCTAGAGATATGACTGAGCAGTACTTC.